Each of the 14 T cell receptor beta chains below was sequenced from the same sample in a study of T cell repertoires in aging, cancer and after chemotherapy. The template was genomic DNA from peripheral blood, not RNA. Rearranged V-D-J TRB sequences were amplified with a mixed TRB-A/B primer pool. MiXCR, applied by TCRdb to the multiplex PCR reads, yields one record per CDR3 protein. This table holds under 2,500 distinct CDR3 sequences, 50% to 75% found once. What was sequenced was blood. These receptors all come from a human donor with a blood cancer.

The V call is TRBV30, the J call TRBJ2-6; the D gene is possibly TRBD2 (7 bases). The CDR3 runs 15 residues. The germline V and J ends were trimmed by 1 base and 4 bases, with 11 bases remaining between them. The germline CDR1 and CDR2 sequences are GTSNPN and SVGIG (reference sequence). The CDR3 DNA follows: TGTGCCTGGAGTGATAGGGGGGGAGGGGCCAACGTCCTGACTTTC. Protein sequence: CAWSDRGGGANVLTF. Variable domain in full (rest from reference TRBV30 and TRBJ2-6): SQTIHQWPATLVQPVGSPLSLECTVEGTSNPNLYWYRQAAGRGLQLLFYSVGIGQISSEVPQNLSASRPQDRQFILSSKKLLLSDSGFYLCAWSDRGGGANVLTFGAGSRLTVL.

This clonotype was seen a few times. For the CDR3, the DNA is TGCAGCGTTGTGGCTAGCGGGAGATCTGATACGCAGTATTTT. Encoded protein: CSVVASGRSDTQYF. The chain links TRBV29-1 to TRBJ2-3; 10 bases fit TRBD2. The CDR3 covers 14 residues. V dropped 4 bases and J dropped 6; count of bases not matched to a gene: 7. Germline CDR1 is SQVTM and CDR2 is ANQGSEA.

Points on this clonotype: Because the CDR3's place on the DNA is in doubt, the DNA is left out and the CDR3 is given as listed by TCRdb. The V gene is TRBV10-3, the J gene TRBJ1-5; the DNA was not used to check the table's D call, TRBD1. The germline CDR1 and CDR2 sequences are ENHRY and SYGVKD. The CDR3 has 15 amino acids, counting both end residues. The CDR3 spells CAISSGRDSNQPQHF.

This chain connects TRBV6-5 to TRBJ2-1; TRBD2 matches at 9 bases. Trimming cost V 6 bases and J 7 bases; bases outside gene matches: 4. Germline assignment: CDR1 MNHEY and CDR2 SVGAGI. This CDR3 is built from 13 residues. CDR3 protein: CASRASGDNEQFF. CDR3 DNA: TGTGCCAGCAGGGCTAGCGGGGATAATGAGCAGTTCTTC.

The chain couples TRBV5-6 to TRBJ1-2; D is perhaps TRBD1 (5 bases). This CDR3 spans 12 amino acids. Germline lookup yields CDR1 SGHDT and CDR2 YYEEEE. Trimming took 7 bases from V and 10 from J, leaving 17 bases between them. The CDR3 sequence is CASGVKDTDYTF. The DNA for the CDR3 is TGTGCCAGCGGCGTTAAGGACACAGACTACACCTTC.

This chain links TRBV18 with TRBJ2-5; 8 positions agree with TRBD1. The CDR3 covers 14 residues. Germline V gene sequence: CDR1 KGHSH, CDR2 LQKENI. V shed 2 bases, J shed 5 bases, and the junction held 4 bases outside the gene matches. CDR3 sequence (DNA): TGTGCCAGCTCACCATCCGGGACAGGCGAGACCCAGTACTTC. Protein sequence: CASSPSGTGETQYF. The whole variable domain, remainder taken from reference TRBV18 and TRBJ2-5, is NAGVMQNPRHLVRRRGQEARLRCSPMKGHSHVYWYRQLPEEGLKFMVYLQKENIIDESGMPKERFSAEFPKEGPSILRIQQVVRGDSAAYFCASSPSGTGETQYFGPGTRLLVL.

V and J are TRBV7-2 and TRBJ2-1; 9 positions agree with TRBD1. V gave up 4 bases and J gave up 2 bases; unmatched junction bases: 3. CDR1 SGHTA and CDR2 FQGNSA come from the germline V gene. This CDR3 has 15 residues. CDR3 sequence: CASSSRTGAYNEQFF. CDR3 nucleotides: TGTGCCAGCAGCTCCAGGACAGGGGCCTACAATGAGCAGTTCTTC.

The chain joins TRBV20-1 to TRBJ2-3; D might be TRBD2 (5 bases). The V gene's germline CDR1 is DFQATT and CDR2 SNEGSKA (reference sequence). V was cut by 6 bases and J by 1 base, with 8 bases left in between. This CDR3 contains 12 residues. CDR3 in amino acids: CSANGGTDTQYF. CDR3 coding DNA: TGCAGTGCGAACGGGGGCACAGATACGCAGTATTTT.

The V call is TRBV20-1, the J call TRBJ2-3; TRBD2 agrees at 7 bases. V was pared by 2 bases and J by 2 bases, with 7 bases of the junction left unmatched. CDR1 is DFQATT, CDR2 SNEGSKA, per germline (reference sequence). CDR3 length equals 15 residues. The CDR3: CSARIPGTNTDTQYF. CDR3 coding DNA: TGCAGTGCTAGAATCCCCGGGACTAACACAGATACGCAGTATTTT.

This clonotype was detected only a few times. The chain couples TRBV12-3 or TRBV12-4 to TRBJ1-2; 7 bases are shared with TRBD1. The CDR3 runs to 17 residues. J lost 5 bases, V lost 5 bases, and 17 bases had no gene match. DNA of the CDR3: TGTGCCAGCAGTCTATCACTTTCGACAGGGAGGGGATATGGCTACACCTTC. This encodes CASSLSLSTGRGYGYTF.

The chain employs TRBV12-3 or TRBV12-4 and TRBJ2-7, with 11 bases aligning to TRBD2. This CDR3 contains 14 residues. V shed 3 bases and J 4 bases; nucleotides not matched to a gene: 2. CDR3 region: CASSLTSGTYEQYF. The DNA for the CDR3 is TGTGCCAGCAGTTTGACTAGCGGGACGTACGAGCAGTACTTC.

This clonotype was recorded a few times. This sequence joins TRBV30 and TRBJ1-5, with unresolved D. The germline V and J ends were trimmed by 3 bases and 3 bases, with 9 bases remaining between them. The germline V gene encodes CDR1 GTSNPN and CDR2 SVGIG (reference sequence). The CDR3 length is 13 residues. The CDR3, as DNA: TGTGCCTGGAGCCCGGGATACAATCAGCCCCAGCATTTT. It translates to CAWSPGYNQPQHF.

CDR3 sequence reads: CATSSSGRRLPSTDTQYF. In DNA form, the CDR3 reads TGTGCCACCAGCTCTAGCGGGAGGAGGTTACCTAGCACAGATACGCAGTATTTT. J is TRBJ2-3 and V is TRBV15, with 11 bases lining up with TRBD2. Trimming at V came to 5 bases and at J to 0 bases, leaving 10 bases not matched to a gene. From germline, CDR1 is LNHNV and CDR2 YYDKDF (reference sequence). CDR3 size: 18 residues.

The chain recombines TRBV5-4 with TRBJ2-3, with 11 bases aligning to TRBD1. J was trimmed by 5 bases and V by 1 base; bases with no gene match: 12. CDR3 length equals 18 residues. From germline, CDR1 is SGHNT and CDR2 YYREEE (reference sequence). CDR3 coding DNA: TGTGCCAGCAGCTTGTTACTAGGGGGGACAGGGGGGGGAGATACGCAGTATTTT. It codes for CASSLLLGGTGGGDTQYF.